This TCR beta chain was sequenced for a study of blood T cell repertoires in COVID-19. Turning to the study itself: Sample material is recorded as cDNA or gDNA derived from T cells, B-cell-depleted T cells, or PBMCs.

The CDR3 contains 16 residues. Germline values: CDR1 MNHEY, CDR2 SVGAGI. V lost 2 bases and J 1 base, leaving 13 bases between the germline ends. Sequenced by immunoSEQ multiplex PCR; TCRdb stores in-frame clones only, minus some. The top ten hold 12% of the sample, which has 190,000 or so clones, 75% to 85% seen once. The material sequenced was PBMCs or T cells enriched from blood (not recorded which). The TCR originated in a man aged 35 to 55 who had recovered from COVID-19. The chain is built from TRBV6-5 and TRBJ2-3, with D perhaps TRBD1 (6 bases). Here the CDR3 reads CASSYNLRTGTDTQYF. The CDR3 DNA follows: TGTGCCAGCAGTTACAACCTAAGGACAGGCACAGATACGCAGTATTTT.